These 21 T cell receptor beta chains originate from one sample sequenced in a study of shared clonotypes between healthy human individuals. Libraries were prepared by immunoSEQ multiplex PCR; TCRdb keeps only in-frame clonotypes and omits some of them. The table shows 2 million to 3 million clones, with approximately 93% occurring only once. The sample consisted of naive CD4+ T cells from PBMCs. This sample's subset: CD45RA+ positively selected. The source of these receptors is a man aged 18 to 30 in good health. Some clones in this sample may be carry-over from other donors' samples.

The chain recombines TRBV29-1 with TRBJ1-2; no definite D call. The CDR3 totals 14 residues. V shed 0 bases and J shed 4 bases, with 12 bases lying between them. The germline CDR1 and CDR2 sequences are SQVTM and ANQGSEA. The DNA for the CDR3 is TGCAGCGTTGAAGATCTGGCGGCTACCTATGGCTACACCTTC. Residues: CSVEDLAATYGYTF. The full variable domain, completed using reference TRBV29-1 and TRBJ1-2, is SAVISQKPSRDICQRGTSLTIQCQVDSQVTMMFWYRQQPGQSLTLIATANQGSEATYESGFVIDKFPISRPNLTFSTLTVSNMSPEDSSIYLCSVEDLAATYGYTFGSGTRLTVV.

Notes on this clone: Within the sample, other DNA sequences also encode this same CDR3. The chain is built from TRBV27 and TRBJ2-5; the D is unclear. Germline V gene data show CDR1 as MNHEY and CDR2 as SMNVEV (reference sequence). The CDR3 covers 13 residues. V dropped 0 bases and J dropped 5 bases, with 7 bases sitting between them. The CDR3 protein is CASSLSGAETQYF. DNA of the CDR3: TGTGCCAGCAGTTTATCGGGTGCGGAGACCCAGTACTTC.

This chain uses TRBV15 with TRBJ1-4; no clear D. Germline-derived CDR1 and CDR2 are LNHNV and YYDKDF (reference sequence). V was shortened by 4 bases and J by 7 bases, with 10 bases between the two germline ends. The CDR3 sequence is 13 residues long. The CDR3 DNA reads TGTGCCACCAGCACAACCTTCTCTGAAAAACTGTTTTTT. It specifies CATSTTFSEKLFF. Full variable domain (remainder filled in from reference TRBV15 and TRBJ1-4): DAMVIQNPRYQVTQFGKPVTLSCSQTLNHNVMYWYQQKSSQAPKLLFHYYDKDFNNEADTPDNFQSRRPNTSFCFLDIRSPGLGDTAMYLCATSTTFSEKLFFGSGTQLSVL.

Only one count was recorded for this clone. The chain uses TRBV6-6 and TRBJ2-2; 10 positions agree with TRBD2. Per germline, CDR1 MNHNY and CDR2 SVGAGI (reference sequence). There are 16 residues in the CDR3. Trimming cost V 6 bases and J 4 bases; bases outside gene matches: 8. CDR3 sequence reads: CASSLPGTSVTGELFF. The CDR3 DNA reads TGTGCCAGCAGCCTCCCCGGGACTAGCGTCACCGGGGAGCTGTTTTTT.

This clone has just one count. This chain connects TRBV29-1 to TRBJ2-7; TRBD2 aligns across 11 bases. The CDR3 consists of 17 residues. Germline CDR1 SQVTM, CDR2 ANQGSEA. The V segment lost 5 bases and the J segment 2 bases; nucleotides outside the gene matches: 14. CDR3 in DNA: TGCAGCGTTCAGCCGACTAGCGGGACGGATCGGACCTACGAGCAGTACTTC. This translates into CSVQPTSGTDRTYEQYF.

The V gene is TRBV4-1, the J gene TRBJ2-7; D may be TRBD1 (5 bases). CDR1 is MGHRA, CDR2 YSYEKL, per germline. Trimming removed 1 base from V and 7 bases from J, with 11 bases in between. The CDR3 spans 13 residues. The CDR3 region has the DNA TGCGCCAGCAGCCAAGGACAGAAGGGTGAGCAGTACTTC. It specifies CASSQGQKGEQYF.

CDR3 in DNA: TGTGCCAGCAGCCTACGCTGGGGCGGGACATCAACAGATACGCAGTATTTT. It translates to CASSLRWGGTSTDTQYF. This sequence joins TRBV7-2 and TRBJ2-3; the D call may be TRBD1 or TRBD2 (6 bases each). Trimming left V 5 bases short and J 3 bases short, with 21 bases between. The CDR3 spans 17 residues. The germline V gene has CDR1 SGHTA and CDR2 FQGNSA.

This clone was seen a few times. The chain carries TRBV5-6 and TRBJ2-5; D is possibly TRBD1 (5 bases). Germline V CDR1 and CDR2: SGHDT, YYEEEE. V lost 4 bases, J lost 9 bases, and 16 bases lay in between. The CDR3 covers 13 residues. The CDR3 DNA is TGTGCCAGCAGCCGGGCCAGGGTCGCGGCCCAGTACTTC. It yields the protein CASSRARVAAQYF.

Concerning this clone: In the same sample, other DNA sequences code for this CDR3. The genes are TRBV5-1 and TRBJ1-2; no firm D call. CDR3 length: 14 amino acids. The germline V gene has CDR1 SGHRS and CDR2 YFSETQ. V shed 4 bases and J shed 2 bases, with 12 bases lying between them. This CDR3 is CASSPGGSNYGYTF. CDR3 in DNA: TGCGCCAGCAGCCCGGGCGGTTCCAACTATGGCTACACCTTC.

The chain joins TRBV4-1 to TRBJ2-1, with 8 bases that match TRBD2. Germline values: CDR1 MGHRA, CDR2 YSYEKL. The CDR3 has 14 residues. V shed 4 bases and J 9 bases; nucleotides not matched to a gene: 8. CDR3 amino acids: CASSRPGLAGEQFF. The CDR3 DNA reads as TGCGCCAGCAGCCGCCCCGGACTAGCAGGTGAGCAGTTCTTC.

The chain employs TRBV5-1 and TRBJ2-7; 9 nucleotides agree with TRBD1. J gave up 9 bases and V 4 bases, and 5 bases lay outside the gene matches. Germline-derived CDR1 and CDR2 are SGHRS and YFSETQ. CDR3 length: 12 residues. The CDR3 region is CASSPGQGVQYF. The CDR3 DNA is TGCGCCAGCAGCCCGGGACAGGGAGTGCAGTACTTC.

This chain links TRBV5-8 with TRBJ2-5; 10 nucleotides agree with TRBD1. Germline CDR1 is SGHTS and CDR2 is YDEGEE. The V gene end was trimmed by 4 bases and the J gene end by 5 bases; junction bases not matched to a gene: 11. This CDR3 is 16 amino acids long. The CDR3 loop reads CASSAGQGVIMETQYF. In nucleotides, the CDR3 is TGTGCCAGCAGCGCCGGACAGGGGGTAATAATGGAGACCCAGTACTTC.

In regard to this clone: Within the sample, other DNA sequences also encode this same CDR3. V and J are TRBV5-1 and TRBJ1-4; 9 bases match TRBD1. Germline V gene sequence: CDR1 SGHRS, CDR2 YFSETQ. Trimming cost V 3 bases and J 8 bases; bases outside gene matches: 5. This CDR3 comprises 14 residues. The CDR3 DNA is TGCGCCAGCAGCTCGGGACAGGGTGGGGAAAAACTGTTTTTT. Its translation: CASSSGQGGEKLFF.

The CDR3: CASSPQGQGSYEQYF. The DNA for the CDR3 is TGTGCCAGCAGCCCTCAGGGACAGGGCTCCTACGAGCAGTACTTC. V is TRBV7-6 and J is TRBJ2-7; 9 bases are shared with TRBD1. Germline assignment: CDR1 SGHVS and CDR2 FNYEAQ. After removal of 5 bases from V and 0 bases from J, the junction contained 5 bases not matched to a gene. The CDR3 length is 15 residues.

The J gene is TRBJ2-1, the V gene TRBV19, with 9 nucleotides matching TRBD2. CDR3 length: 17 residues. The J segment lost 5 bases and the V segment lost 4 bases, leaving 12 bases of the junction unmatched. Germline V gives CDR1 LNHDA, CDR2 SQIVND (reference sequence). In DNA form, the CDR3 reads TGTGCCAGTAGTAGTCCCCCTGGGACTAGCAGAAACAATGAGCAGTTCTTC. Its translation: CASSSPPGTSRNNEQFF.

The V gene is TRBV28, the J gene TRBJ1-1; TRBD1 is a possible D gene (6 bases). CDR1 is MDHEN, CDR2 SYDVKM, per germline. The germline V and J ends were trimmed by 3 bases and 7 bases, with 12 bases remaining between them. The CDR3 contains 13 residues. In DNA, the CDR3 is TGTGCCAGCAGTTTCATGAGGGGGGTTGAAGCTTTCTTT. Translation gives CASSFMRGVEAFF.

Of note for this clone: The sample holds other DNA sequences that translate to the same CDR3. V and J are TRBV5-1 and TRBJ1-2; 9 nucleotides match TRBD1. The germline V gene has CDR1 SGHRS and CDR2 YFSETQ. The CDR3 has 14 residues. Trimming took 2 bases from V and 6 from J; bases not matched to a gene: 5. The CDR3 loop is CASSLGQGFDGYTF. In nucleotides, the CDR3 is TGCGCCAGCAGCTTAGGACAGGGGTTTGATGGCTACACCTTC. Combining the CDR3 with reference TRBV5-1 and TRBJ1-2 gives the whole variable domain KAGVTQTPRYLIKTRGQQVTLSCSPISGHRSVSWYQQTPGQGLQFLFEYFSETQRNKGNFPGRFSGRQFSNSRSEMNVSTLELGDSALYLCASSLGQGFDGYTFGSGTRLTVV.

The chain employs TRBV4-1 and TRBJ2-3; possibly TRBD2 for D (5 bases). Germline V gene sequence: CDR1 MGHRA, CDR2 YSYEKL. V was pared by 4 bases and J by 6 bases, with 11 bases between. The CDR3 has 13 amino acids. CDR3 sequence reads: CASSPSRTDTQYF. DNA of the CDR3: TGCGCCAGCAGCCCCAGCAGGACTGATACGCAGTATTTT.

The gene calls are TRBV9 and TRBJ2-5, with D possibly being TRBD1 (5 bases). With 0 bases removed from V and 8 bases from J, the gap between germline ends came to 17 bases. The germline CDR1 and CDR2 sequences are SGDLS and YYNGEE. The CDR3 runs to 15 residues. CDR3 loop: CASSVDSLQGPTQYF. The DNA of the CDR3 is TGTGCCAGCAGCGTAGACTCCTTGCAGGGCCCAACCCAGTACTTC.

The chain has TRBV4-2 and TRBJ2-2; no clear D gene. The germline V gene encodes CDR1 LGHNA and CDR2 YNFKEQ. The CDR3 is 13 residues long. V was pared by 4 bases and J by 4 bases, with 7 bases between. This CDR3 is CASSPRTTGELFF. The DNA of the CDR3 is TGTGCCAGCAGCCCCCGGACCACCGGGGAGCTGTTTTTT.

This clone has just a few counts. The rearrangement uses TRBV6-1 and TRBJ1-5, with 7 bases fitting TRBD1. The CDR3 loop spans 13 amino acids. The trim removed 6 bases at V and 7 bases at J, leaving 6 bases unmatched. Per germline, CDR1 MNHNS and CDR2 SASEGT. The CDR3: CASRGTGVQPQHF. The CDR3 DNA reads TGTGCCAGCAGGGGAACAGGGGTCCAGCCCCAGCATTTT.